Listed below are T cell receptor beta chains from one sample, sequenced in a study of shared T cell receptors in the human thymus. Data came from immunoSEQ multiplex PCR; TCRdb stores just in-frame clones and leaves some out. This sample has roughly 710,000 clones, with over 75% found just once. The same data also contributed to another study, on human thymus T cells.

Input material: thymocytes. The receptors come from a girl in the first two years of life with a congenital heart defect. The CDR3 runs from the conserved cysteine through the conserved F or W. Each record gives: J gene, D gene, V gene, clone size, CDR3 DNA, CDR3 protein. D genes are given only for firm matches. Some rows mark clone size as missing; the rest say once, few, many or name a class of expanded clone.

TRBJ2-3 - TRBV10-3 - TGTGCCATCAGTGAGCACAGGACAGATACGCAGTATTTT CAISEHRTDTQYF
TRBJ1-5 - TRBV19 - TGTGCCAGTAGTATTGAAGGGCAGGAGGACCAGCCCCAGCATTTT CASSIEGQEDQPQHF
TRBJ1-4 - TRBV7-2 - TGTGCCAGCAGCTCAGAGGGCCGTGCAACTAATGAAAAACTGTTTTTT CASSSEGRATNEKLFF
TRBJ2-7 TRBD1 TRBV27 - TGTGCCAGCAGTTTGACAGGGAAGGGGACCTACGAGCAGTACTTC CASSLTGKGTYEQYF
TRBJ1-2 - TRBV11-2 - TGTGCCAGCAGCTTGATTAGACCGGGACTATCTCGGGATGGCTACACCTTC CASSLIRPGLSRDGYTF
TRBJ2-7 - TRBV5-1 - TGCGCCAGCAGCTTGGCCGTCAGATTCCCCCACCGACTCTCCGGCTACGAGCAGTACTTC CASSLAVRFPHRLSGYEQYF
TRBJ2-1 TRBD2 TRBV4-1 - TGCGCCAGCAGCCAAGATCCCGATAGCGGGGAACCCAATGAGCAGTTCTTC CASSQDPDSGEPNEQFF
TRBJ2-2 - TRBV5-4 - TGTGCCAGCTCAATCGGTAAAAACACCGGGGAGCTGTTTTTT CASSIGKNTGELFF
TRBJ2-7 - TRBV28 - TGTGCCAGCAGTTTATGTGCGGGACGGAGGTACGAGCAGTACTTC CASSLCAGRRYEQYF
TRBJ1-2 - TRBV4-1 - TGCGCCAGCAGCCCCCTTGTAGGGGGTGACTATGGCTACACCTTC CASSPLVGGDYGYTF
TRBJ1-2 - TRBV28 - TGTGCCACCAACTCCAAGAACAGGGCTGGCTACACCTTC CATNSKNRAGYTF
TRBJ1-1 TRBD1 TRBV9 - TGTGCCAGCAGCGTCACCGGGACAGGGGACAGTGAAGCTTTCTTT CASSVTGTGDSEAFF
TRBJ1-2 - TRBV2 once TGTGCCAGCAGTGTTTTAAGGGGTGCTGGCTACACCTTC CASSVLRGAGYTF
TRBJ1-1 - TRBV12-5 - TGTGCTAGTGGTCCTCCGGGGGAAGCTTTCTTT CASGPPGEAFF
TRBJ1-1 - TRBV18 - TGTGCCAGCTCACCACGATTAGACAGCGGGTTCAACACTGAAGCTTTCTTT CASSPRLDSGFNTEAFF
TRBJ1-4 - TRBV28 - TGTGCCAGCAGTTTTTCCATCGGGGGGCCAACTAATGAAAAACTGTTTTTT CASSFSIGGPTNEKLFF
TRBJ2-1 - TRBV7-9 - TGTGCCAGCAGCTTAGGAGGGGGGCGGCAGGGGGTGGTGAACGAGCAGTTCTTC CASSLGGGRQGVVNEQFF
TRBJ2-1 TRBD1 TRBV5-1 - TGCGCCAGCAGCATGGGACAGGGGGGGAATGAGCAGTTCTTC CASSMGQGGNEQFF
TRBJ2-5 TRBD2 TRBV7-3 once TGTGCCAGCAGCGCAGGACTAGCGGGGGAGACCCAGTACTTC CASSAGLAGETQYF
TRBJ1-5 TRBD1 TRBV2 - TGTGCCAGCAGTGAAGCGGATCAACAGGGGGCAGGGAATCAGCCCCAGCATTTT CASSEADQQGAGNQPQHF
TRBJ2-7 - TRBV10-3 - TGTGCCATTGGGGCCAACAGGTCCCACGAGCAGTACTTC CAIGANRSHEQYF
TRBJ1-1 TRBD1 TRBV10-3 - TGTGCCATCAGTGAGCTATACGGGACAGATCGACCCCGAATTCTGAACACTGAAGCTTTCTTT CAISELYGTDRPRILNTEAFF
TRBJ1-1 TRBD1 TRBV6-5 - TGTGCCAGCAGTGGCGGGACAGCCGGCACTGAAGCTTTCTTT CASSGGTAGTEAFF
TRBJ2-1 - TRBV27 - TGTGCCAGCAGTTTATTGATGACGATGGGGGCCAGGGGTAATGAGCAGTTCTTC CASSLLMTMGARGNEQFF
TRBJ1-6 TRBD1 TRBV6-5 - TGTGCCAGCAACGGACAGGCTAATTCACCCCTCCACTTT CASNGQANSPLHF
TRBJ2-3 TRBD2 TRBV5-1 - TGCGCCAGCAGCTTTGGGACTAGCGAATCAAATACGCAGTATTTT CASSFGTSESNTQYF
TRBJ1-1 - TRBV5-1 - TGCGCCAGCAGCTTGGATACAGGGCCGTACGAAGCTTTCTTT CASSLDTGPYEAFF
TRBJ1-4 - TRBV29-1 - TGCAGCGTTGAGGGGCAGGGGTTTGGGAGAAATGAGGAACTGTTTTTT CSVEGQGFGRNEELFF
TRBJ1-1 TRBD1 TRBV4-1 - TGCGCCAGCAGCTCCCCGACAGGGGGCGAAATATTCCGACTGAACACTGAAGCTTTCTTT CASSSPTGGEIFRLNTEAFF
TRBJ1-2 - TRBV2 - TGTGCCAGCAGTGAAGACGCCCTAGGGGACTATGGCTACACCTTC CASSEDALGDYGYTF
TRBJ2-1 - TRBV4-1 - TGCGCCAGCAGCCCAGAGAGGGAGACCCCCGCCTACAATGAGCAGTTCTTC CASSPERETPAYNEQFF
TRBJ2-1 TRBD1 TRBV5-1 - TGCGCCAGCAGCTTGGTTGGGACAGTGTACAATGAGCAGTTCTTC CASSLVGTVYNEQFF
TRBJ1-1 - TRBV5-1 - TGCGCCAGCAGCTTGGTTGTGGCGGTGAACACTGAAGCTTTCTTT CASSLVVAVNTEAFF
TRBJ1-6 - TRBV28 - TGTGCCAGCAGTCAATCGGTGATCTGGGGCTCACCCCTCCACTTT CASSQSVIWGSPLHF
TRBJ1-1 - TRBV28 - TGTGCCAGCACCGAAATCCGGGACTTTTTAATGTTTTTCTTT CASTEIRDFLMFFF
TRBJ1-3 - TRBV15 - TGTGCCACCACAGATGCTGGGAGCTCTGGAAACACCATATATTTT CATTDAGSSGNTIYF
TRBJ2-7 TRBD1 TRBV27 - TGTGCCAGCGGATCGGGGACAGGGGTAACCAGGGAGTACTTC CASGSGTGVTREYF
TRBJ2-7 - TRBV19 - TGTGCCAGTAGCGAGACCGGGACACCTACCTACGAGCAGTACTTC CASSETGTPTYEQYF
TRBJ1-6 TRBD1 TRBV25-1 - TGTGCCAGCAGTGAAACAGGGGTTGTTGCACCCCTCCACTTT CASSETGVVAPLHF
TRBJ2-7 TRBD1 TRBV4-1 - TGCGCCAGCAGCCAAGTGGACAGGGCAAACTACGAGCAGTACTTC CASSQVDRANYEQYF
TRBJ1-5 TRBD1 TRBV6-1 few TGTGCCAGCAGAGCACAGGGGCGGGATCAGCCCCAGCATTTT CASRAQGRDQPQHF
TRBJ2-7 - TRBV28 - TGTGCCAGCAGCTTAGGACAGATTGGGGAGCAGTACTTC CASSLGQIGEQYF